This T cell receptor beta chain stems from a study of control samples from healthy donors and cancer patients. Sequencing used immunoSEQ multiplex PCR; TCRdb keeps in-frame clones, though not all of them. The repertoire has about 120,000 clones, approximately 90% of them found once; the top ten carry around 1.1%. This CDR3 has 14 amino acids. V lost 2 bases and J lost 9, with 14 bases in between. CDR1 SGHTA and CDR2 FQGNSA come from the germline V gene. The material sequenced was PBMCs. This clonotype was obtained from a woman in her forties or fifties with colorectal cancer. The V call is TRBV7-2, the J call TRBJ2-1; D may be TRBD2 (6 bases). CDR3 nucleotides: TGTGCCAGCAGCTTAAACGATTGGAGGGGTGAGCAGTTCTTC. It is translated as CASSLNDWRGEQFF.